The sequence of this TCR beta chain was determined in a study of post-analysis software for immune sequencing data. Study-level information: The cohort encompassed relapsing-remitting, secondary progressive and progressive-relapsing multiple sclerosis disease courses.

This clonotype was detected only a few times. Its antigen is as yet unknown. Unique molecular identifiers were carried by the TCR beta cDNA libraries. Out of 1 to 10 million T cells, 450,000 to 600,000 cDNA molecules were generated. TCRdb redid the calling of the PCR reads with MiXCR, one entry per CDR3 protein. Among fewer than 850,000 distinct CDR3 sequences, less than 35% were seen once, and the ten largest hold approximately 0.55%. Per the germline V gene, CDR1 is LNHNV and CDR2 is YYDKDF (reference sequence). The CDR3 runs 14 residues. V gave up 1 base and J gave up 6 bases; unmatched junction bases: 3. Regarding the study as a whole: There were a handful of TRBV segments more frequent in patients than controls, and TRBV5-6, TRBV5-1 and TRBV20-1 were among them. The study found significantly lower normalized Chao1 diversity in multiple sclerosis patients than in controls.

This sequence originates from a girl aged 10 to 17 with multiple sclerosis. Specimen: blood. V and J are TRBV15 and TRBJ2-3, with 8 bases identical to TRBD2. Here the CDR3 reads CATSRGASGDTQYF. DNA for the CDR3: TGTGCCACCAGCAGAGGTGCTAGCGGGGATACGCAGTATTTT.